This T cell receptor (beta chain) was captured in a study of beta chain features in type 1 diabetes. Study-wide points: At VDJ recombination sites, type 1 diabetes patients had fewer insertions and more deleted nucleotides. TCRB CDR3s from Type 1 diabetes patients were moderately but significantly shorter in all four CD4+ subsets. Because the template was cDNA, high-expressing cells might be over-represented.

Sorting produced populations that all topped 95% purity. Every isolated RNA sample was fully reverse transcribed, so sequencing captured expressed TCRB transcripts. Libraries were prepared by immunoSEQ multiplex PCR; TCRdb keeps only in-frame clonotypes and omits some of them. The repertoire holds 200,000 to 250,000 clones, approximately 13% seen once, with roughly 0.02% in the top ten. This CDR3 comprises 11 residues. Unmatched junction bases numbered 3, after V lost 7 bases and J lost 10 bases. The germline gives CDR1 SNHLY, CDR2 FYNNEI. This clone occurred a few times. Its target is unknown. The chain has TRBV2 and TRBJ1-4, with 7 bases lining up with TRBD1. Sequencing input: naive CD4+ T cells from blood. This clonotype was obtained from a man aged 25-45 years with type 1 diabetes. CDR3 loop: CASIRQGKLFF. CDR3 DNA: TGTGCCAGCATTCGACAGGGAAAACTGTTTTTT.